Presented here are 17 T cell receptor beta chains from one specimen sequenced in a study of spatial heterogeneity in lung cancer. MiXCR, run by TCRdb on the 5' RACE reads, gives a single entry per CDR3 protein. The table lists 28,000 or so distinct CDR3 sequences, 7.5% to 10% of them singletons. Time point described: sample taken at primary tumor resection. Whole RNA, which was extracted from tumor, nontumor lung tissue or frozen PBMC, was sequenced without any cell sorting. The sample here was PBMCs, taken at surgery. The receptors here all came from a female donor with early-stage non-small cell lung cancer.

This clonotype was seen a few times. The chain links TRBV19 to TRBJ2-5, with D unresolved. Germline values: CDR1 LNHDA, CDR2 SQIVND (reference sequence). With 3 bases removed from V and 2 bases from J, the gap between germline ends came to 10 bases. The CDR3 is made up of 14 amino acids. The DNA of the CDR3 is TGTGCCAGTAGTATGCTACAGTCTCAAGAGACCCAGTACTTC. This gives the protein CASSMLQSQETQYF. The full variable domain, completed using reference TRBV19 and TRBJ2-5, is DGGITQSPKYLFRKEGQNVTLSCEQNLNHDAMYWYRQDPGQGLRLIYYSQIVNDFQKGDIAEGYSVSREKKESFPLTVTSAQKNPTAFYLCASSMLQSQETQYFGPGTRLLVL.

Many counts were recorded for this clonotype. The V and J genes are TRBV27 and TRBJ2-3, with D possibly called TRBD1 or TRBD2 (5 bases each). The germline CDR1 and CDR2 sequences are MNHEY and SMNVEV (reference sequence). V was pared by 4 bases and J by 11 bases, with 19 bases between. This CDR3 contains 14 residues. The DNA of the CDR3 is TGTGCCAGCAGTTCAAACACGGATGGGGGAAGGCAGTATTTT. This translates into CASSSNTDGGRQYF.

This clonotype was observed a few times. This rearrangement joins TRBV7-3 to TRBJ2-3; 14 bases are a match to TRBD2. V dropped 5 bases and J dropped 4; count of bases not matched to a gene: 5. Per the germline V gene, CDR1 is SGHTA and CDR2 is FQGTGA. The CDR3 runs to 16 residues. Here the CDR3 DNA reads TGTGCCAGCAGCACGGGACTAGCGGGAGTCGCAGATACGCAGTATTTT. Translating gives CASSTGLAGVADTQYF.

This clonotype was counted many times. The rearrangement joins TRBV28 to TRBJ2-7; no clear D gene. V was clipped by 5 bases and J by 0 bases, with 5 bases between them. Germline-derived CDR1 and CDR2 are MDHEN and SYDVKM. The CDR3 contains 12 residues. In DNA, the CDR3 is TGTGCCAGCAGTGTTGGCTCCTACGAGCAGTACTTC. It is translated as CASSVGSYEQYF.

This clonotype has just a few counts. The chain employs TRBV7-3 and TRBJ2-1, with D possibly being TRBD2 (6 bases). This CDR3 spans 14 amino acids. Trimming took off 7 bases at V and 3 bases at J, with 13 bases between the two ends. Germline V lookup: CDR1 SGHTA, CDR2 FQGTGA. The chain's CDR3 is CASTPSSDYNEQFF. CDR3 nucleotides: TGTGCCAGCACCCCGTCTAGCGACTACAATGAGCAGTTCTTC.

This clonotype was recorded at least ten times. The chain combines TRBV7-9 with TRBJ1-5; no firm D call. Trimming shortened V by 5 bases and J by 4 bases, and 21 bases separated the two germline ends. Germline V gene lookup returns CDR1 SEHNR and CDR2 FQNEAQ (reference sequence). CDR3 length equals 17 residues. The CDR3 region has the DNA TGTGCCAGCAGCCTCGCGAACGATCAACGACGGAATCAGCCCCAGCATTTT. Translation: CASSLANDQRRNQPQHF.

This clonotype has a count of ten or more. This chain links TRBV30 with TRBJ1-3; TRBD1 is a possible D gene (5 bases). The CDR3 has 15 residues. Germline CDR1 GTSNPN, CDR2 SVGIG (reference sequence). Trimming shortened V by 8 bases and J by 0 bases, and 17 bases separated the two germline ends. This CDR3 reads CARTGTPGSGNTIYF. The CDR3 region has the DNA TGTGCCCGTACCGGGACCCCGGGCTCTGGAAACACCATATATTTT.

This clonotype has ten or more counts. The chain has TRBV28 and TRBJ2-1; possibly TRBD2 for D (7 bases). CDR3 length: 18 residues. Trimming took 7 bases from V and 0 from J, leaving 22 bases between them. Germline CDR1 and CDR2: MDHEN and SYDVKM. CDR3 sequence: CASKSGASGFSSYNEQFF. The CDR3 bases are TGTGCCAGCAAATCAGGGGCTAGCGGATTTAGCTCCTACAATGAGCAGTTCTTC.

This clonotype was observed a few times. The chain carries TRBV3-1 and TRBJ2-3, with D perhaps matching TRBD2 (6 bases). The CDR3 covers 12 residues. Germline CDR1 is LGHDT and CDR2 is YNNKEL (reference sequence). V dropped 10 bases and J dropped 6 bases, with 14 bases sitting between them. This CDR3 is CATSTSSDTQYF. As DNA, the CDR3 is TGTGCCACCTCGACTAGTTCTGATACGCAGTATTTT.

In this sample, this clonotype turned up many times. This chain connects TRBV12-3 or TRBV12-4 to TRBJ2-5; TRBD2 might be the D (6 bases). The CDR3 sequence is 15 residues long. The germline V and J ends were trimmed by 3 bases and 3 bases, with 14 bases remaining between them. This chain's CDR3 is CASSLYSAGKETQYF. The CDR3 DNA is TGTGCCAGCAGTTTGTATTCGGCGGGAAAAGAGACCCAGTACTTC.

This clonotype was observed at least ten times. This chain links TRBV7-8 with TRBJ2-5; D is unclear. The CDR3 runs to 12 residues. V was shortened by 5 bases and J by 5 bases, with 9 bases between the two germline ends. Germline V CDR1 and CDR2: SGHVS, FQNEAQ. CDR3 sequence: CASSHFDETQYF. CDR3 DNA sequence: TGTGCCAGCAGCCATTTCGACGAGACCCAGTACTTC.

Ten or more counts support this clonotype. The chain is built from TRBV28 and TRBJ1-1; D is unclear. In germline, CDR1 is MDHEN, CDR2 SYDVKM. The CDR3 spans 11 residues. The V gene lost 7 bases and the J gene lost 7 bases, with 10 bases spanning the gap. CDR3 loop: CASILGREAFF. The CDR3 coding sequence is TGTGCCAGCATTCTGGGCCGTGAAGCTTTCTTT.

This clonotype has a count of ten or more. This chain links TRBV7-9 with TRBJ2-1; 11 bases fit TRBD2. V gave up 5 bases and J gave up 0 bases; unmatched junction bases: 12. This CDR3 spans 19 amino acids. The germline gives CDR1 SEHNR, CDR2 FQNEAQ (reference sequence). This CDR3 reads CASSPSIRTSGPSYNEQFF. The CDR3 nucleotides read TGTGCCAGCAGCCCCTCCATACGGACTAGCGGGCCCTCCTACAATGAGCAGTTCTTC. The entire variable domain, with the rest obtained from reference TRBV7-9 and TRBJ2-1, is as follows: DTGVSQNPRHKITKRGQNVTFRCDPISEHNRLYWYRQTLGQGPEFLTYFQNEAQLEKSRLLSDRFSAERPKGSFSTLEIQRTEQGDSAMYLCASSPSIRTSGPSYNEQFFGPGTRLTVL.

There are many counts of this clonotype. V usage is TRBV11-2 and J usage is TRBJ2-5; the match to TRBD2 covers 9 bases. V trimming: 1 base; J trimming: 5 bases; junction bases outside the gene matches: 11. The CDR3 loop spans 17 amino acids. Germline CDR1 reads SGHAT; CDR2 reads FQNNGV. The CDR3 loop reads CASSLGALAGWGETQYF. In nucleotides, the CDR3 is TGTGCCAGCAGCTTAGGAGCGCTAGCGGGATGGGGCGAGACCCAGTACTTC.

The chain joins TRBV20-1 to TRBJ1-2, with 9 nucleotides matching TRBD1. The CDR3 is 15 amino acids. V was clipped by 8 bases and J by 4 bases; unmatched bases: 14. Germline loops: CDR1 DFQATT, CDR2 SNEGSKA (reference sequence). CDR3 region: CSTGPRDRVRYGYTF. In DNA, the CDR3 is TGCAGTACCGGCCCACGGGACAGGGTGCGCTATGGCTACACCTTC.

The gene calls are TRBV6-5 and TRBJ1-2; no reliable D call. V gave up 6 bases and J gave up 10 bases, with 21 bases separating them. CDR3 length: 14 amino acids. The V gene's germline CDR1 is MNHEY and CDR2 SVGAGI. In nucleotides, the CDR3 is TGTGCCAGCAGACCAGGACCCCCCAAACTCTCCTACACCTTC. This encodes CASRPGPPKLSYTF.

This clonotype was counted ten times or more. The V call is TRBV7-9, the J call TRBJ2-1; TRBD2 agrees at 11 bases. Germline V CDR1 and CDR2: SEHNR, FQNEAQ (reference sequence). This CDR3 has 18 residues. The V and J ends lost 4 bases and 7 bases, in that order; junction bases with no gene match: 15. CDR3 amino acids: CASSYPPRLAGTRNEQFF. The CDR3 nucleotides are TGTGCCAGCAGCTACCCCCCGCGACTAGCGGGAACAAGGAATGAGCAGTTCTTC.